These T cell receptor beta chains were read from a single sample in a study of human T cells and chemical hapten exposure. Each CDR3 protein is one row after TCRdb ran MiXCR on the RACE reads. The repertoire holds under 100,000 distinct CDR3 sequences, 9.5% to 13% seen once, with roughly 2.3% in the top ten. The sample was whole blood, taken in connection with sensitization to the hapten diphenylcyclopropenone (DPC). These receptors all come from a woman in her 30s with alopecia areata. Some clones in this sample may be carry-over from other donors' samples. The CDR3 runs from the conserved cysteine through the conserved F or W. Each record gives: D gene, J gene, V gene, clone size, CDR3 DNA, CDR3 protein. The D gene is left open where the match is weak. For some rows the clone size is stated as once, few or many, or as a class when expanded; others skip it.

TRBD2,TRBJ2-1,TRBV6-2/TRBV6-3,many,TGTGCCAGCAGTTTTCTAGCGGGAGAGTGGGGTGAGCAGTTCTTC,CASSFLAGEWGEQFF
-,TRBJ2-3,TRBV7-8,many,TGTGCCAGCAGCTCTACCCGCCTGGGAACCGATACGCAGTATTTT,CASSSTRLGTDTQYF
-,TRBJ2-4,TRBV4-3,many,TGCGCCAGCAGCCAAGATCGGCGGGGCGGGGCCAAAAACATTCAGTACTTC,CASSQDRRGGAKNIQYF
-,TRBJ2-7,TRBV6-4,few,TGTGCCAGCAGTGTCCAGGAGGACGAGCAGTACTTC,CASSVQEDEQYF
TRBD1,TRBJ2-1,TRBV2,many,TGTGCCAGCAGTGTACCACGAACCACAGGGGGCCCCTACAATGAGCAGTTCTTC,CASSVPRTTGGPYNEQFF
-,TRBJ1-3,TRBV5-5,-,TGTGCCAGCAGCTTGGTGGACGCCCGAAACACCATATATTTT,CASSLVDARNTIYF
TRBD2,TRBJ2-7,TRBV10-2,-,TGCGCCAGCAGTGAGCGGGGGACTAGGGACGAGCAGTACTTC,CASSERGTRDEQYF
-,TRBJ2-5,TRBV7-7,many,TGTGCCAGCAGCTTACAGTTCCAAGAGACCCAGTACTTC,CASSLQFQETQYF
TRBD1,TRBJ2-7,TRBV29-1,once,TGCAGCGCCCAAAGGGGACAGTTGGAACACTACTTC,CSAQRGQLEHYF
-,TRBJ1-2,TRBV2,-,TGTGCCAGCAGTGTTAGGAACTATGGCTACACCTTC,CASSVRNYGYTF
TRBD1,TRBJ1-2,TRBV29-1,many,TGCAGCGTGGAAAGGGGCCCGGGAGGGGGCGACTATGGCTACACCTTC,CSVERGPGGGDYGYTF
TRBD1,TRBJ1-2,TRBV28,few,TGTGCCAGCAGTTCAGGACAGGGGGACTATGGCTACACCTTC,CASSSGQGDYGYTF
-,TRBJ2-5,TRBV28,-,TGTGCCAGCAGTCGGGACCAAGAGACCCAGTACTTC,CASSRDQETQYF
-,TRBJ2-7,TRBV5-6,many,TGTGCCAGCACCCTCGACGGGTACGAGCAGTACTTC,CASTLDGYEQYF
-,TRBJ2-7,TRBV20-1,few,TGCAGTGCTAGGGCGGGTTCGCCCTACGAGCAGTACTTC,CSARAGSPYEQYF
-,TRBJ1-4,TRBV6-6,many,TGTGCCAGCAGTTCCGGCCTTAATGAAAAACTGTTTTTT,CASSSGLNEKLFF
-,TRBJ2-5,TRBV29-1,-,TGCAGCGCGTCGGATGCCCAAGAGACCCAGTACTTC,CSASDAQETQYF
TRBD1,TRBJ2-1,TRBV7-8,many,TGTGCCAGCAGCTTAATACAGGGGACGTACAATGAGCAGTTCTTC,CASSLIQGTYNEQFF
-,TRBJ2-5,TRBV30,many,TGTGCCTGGGACACCTTTTTGGAGACCCAGTACTTC,CAWDTFLETQYF
TRBD2,TRBJ2-3,TRBV2,-,TGTGCCAGCAGGGAGCGGGATTCGCAGTATTTT,CASRERDSQYF
TRBD2,TRBJ2-6,TRBV6-2/TRBV6-3,few,TGTGCCAGCATCCCCGGGGGGTACTCCGGGGCCAACGTCCTGACTTTC,CASIPGGYSGANVLTF
TRBD2,TRBJ2-1,TRBV18,-,TGTGCCAGCTCACCACAGCGGGGGGACCTGCGGAATGAGCAGTTCTTC,CASSPQRGDLRNEQFF
TRBD2,TRBJ2-3,TRBV4-3,many,TGCGCCAGCAGCCAAGAAGGCCTAGCGGGGGGGCCGACAGATACGCAGTATTTT,CASSQEGLAGGPTDTQYF
TRBD1,TRBJ2-3,TRBV6-1,few,TGTGCCAGCAGTGAATGGGAGACAGGGTCCACAGATACGCAGTATTTT,CASSEWETGSTDTQYF
-,TRBJ2-1,TRBV10-3,few,TGTGCCATCAGTGATTACAATGAGCAGTTCTTC,CAISDYNEQFF
-,TRBJ1-4,TRBV28,few,TGTGCCAGCAGCCCTACAGGGAGCAATGAAAAACTGTTTTTT,CASSPTGSNEKLFF
-,TRBJ2-3,TRBV7-9,many,TGTGCCAGCAGCTCCAGGGGGGGGACAGATACGCAGTATTTT,CASSSRGGTDTQYF
-,TRBJ2-1,TRBV3-1,many,TGTGCCAGCAGCCAACTCCAGACGAGCTCCTACAATGAGCAGTTCTTC,CASSQLQTSSYNEQFF
TRBD1,TRBJ2-7,TRBV28,many,TGTGCCAGCAGTCCGTGGGGGACAGGAACCTACGAGCAGTACTTC,CASSPWGTGTYEQYF
TRBD1,TRBJ2-6,TRBV19,many,TGTGCCAGTAGGGACAGGGCTTCTGGGGCCAACGTCCTGACTTTC,CASRDRASGANVLTF
TRBD1,TRBJ2-2,TRBV4-2,many,TGTGCCAGCAGCCAAGTAGGGGCTGGACAGGGGGCCTTTACCGGGGAGCTGTTTTTT,CASSQVGAGQGAFTGELFF
-,TRBJ1-1,TRBV29-1,many,TGCAGCGTTGATGATGGACAGATGAACACTGAAGCTTTCTTT,CSVDDGQMNTEAFF
-,TRBJ1-1,TRBV5-1,few,TGCGCCAGCAGAGAGGGGAGAGCTGAAGCTTTCTTT,CASREGRAEAFF
TRBD2,TRBJ2-3,TRBV7-8,many,TGTGCCAGCAGCTTCGTGGTCGCGGGAGGTCGCGATACGCAGTATTTT,CASSFVVAGGRDTQYF
TRBD2,TRBJ2-1,TRBV29-1,many,TGCAGCACTTCTAGCGGGACGAGCTCCTACAATGAGCAGTTCTTC,CSTSSGTSSYNEQFF
-,TRBJ1-4,TRBV6-5,-,TGTGCCAGCAGTTACACGACAGGCCCTAATGAAAAACTGTTTTTT,CASSYTTGPNEKLFF
TRBD1,TRBJ1-6,TRBV20-1,many,TGCAGTGCTAGAGAAAACAGGGGAAGTTCACCCCTCCACTTT,CSARENRGSSPLHF
-,TRBJ2-2,TRBV18,many,TGTGCCAGCTCACCACCTTCGGGAGTCCCGGGCACCGGGGAGCTGTTTTTT,CASSPPSGVPGTGELFF
-,TRBJ2-3,TRBV5-4,many,TGTGCCAGCAGCTTGAAGTACGGGTTGGGGGCAGATACGCAGTATTTT,CASSLKYGLGADTQYF
-,TRBJ2-7,TRBV4-2,many,TGTGCCAGCAGCCAAGAGAGGGGGGGGTCCTACGAGCAGTACTTC,CASSQERGGSYEQYF
-,TRBJ2-1,TRBV28,-,TGTGCCATCGCCCGGGACTCTGTTGGAAATGAGCAGTTCTTC,CAIARDSVGNEQFF
-,TRBJ1-2,TRBV6-5,many,TGTGCCAGCAGTTCCACAGGGCTCTATGGCTACACCTTC,CASSSTGLYGYTF
-,TRBJ2-7,TRBV20-1,-,TGCAGTGCTAGCGCGCTCAGAGTCTACGAGCAGTACTTC,CSASALRVYEQYF
TRBD2,TRBJ2-7,TRBV3-1,-,TGTGCCAGCAGCCAAAGGGAGGGCTACGAGCAGTACTTC,CASSQREGYEQYF
TRBD1,TRBJ1-4,TRBV18,-,TGTGCCAGCTCACCGCCCACTGGGACAGGACTAATGAAAAAACTGTTTTTT,CASSPPTGTGLMKKLFF
TRBD2,TRBJ2-3,TRBV3-1,few,TGTGCCAGCAGTCCGACTAGCGGGGGCTACACAGATACGCAGTATTTT,CASSPTSGGYTDTQYF
-,TRBJ2-2,TRBV20-1,many,TGCAGTGCTAGAGATGGCACCACCGGGGAGCTGTTTTTT,CSARDGTTGELFF
-,TRBJ2-2,TRBV28,few,TGTGCCAGCAGTTTGTTTGGTGGCACCGGGGAGCTGTTTTTT,CASSLFGGTGELFF
TRBD2,TRBJ2-1,TRBV11-2,-,TGTGCCAGCAGCTTAGCGGCGCGGGGGGACAATGAGCAGTTCTTC,CASSLAARGDNEQFF
TRBD1,TRBJ1-2,TRBV28,many,TGTGCCAGCAGTTTGATAGGGGGCGGTTATGGCTACACCTTC,CASSLIGGGYGYTF
-,TRBJ2-2,TRBV3-1,-,TGTGCCTCCGGGTCAGGGATTGGCACCGGGGAGCTGTTTTTT,CASGSGIGTGELFF
-,TRBJ2-7,TRBV7-9,many,TGTGCCAGCAGCCTTACAACCGCCCTGGGGGCTGAAGACTACGAGCAGTACTTC,CASSLTTALGAEDYEQYF
-,TRBJ2-3,TRBV19,many,TGTGCCAGTACCTCTCGGCGTGGCCCCACGGATACGCAGTATTTT,CASTSRRGPTDTQYF
TRBD1,TRBJ2-5,TRBV7-9,many,TGTGCCAGCAGACCGACAGGGTACCAAGAGACCCAGTACTTC,CASRPTGYQETQYF
-,TRBJ1-1,TRBV29-1,many,TGCAGCGATACAACTAGTGAAGCTTTCTTT,CSDTTSEAFF
-,TRBJ2-1,TRBV10-3,few,TGTGCCATCAGTGAGTTAAAGTCGATTACGTTTGGCCCCAATGAGCAGTTCTTC,CAISELKSITFGPNEQFF
-,TRBJ1-5,TRBV28,many,TGTGCCAGCAGCCCACCCGGGGTTCAGCCCCAGCATTTT,CASSPPGVQPQHF
-,TRBJ2-7,TRBV29-1,many,TGCAGCTACGGGACCGAAGCCTACGAGCAGTACTTC,CSYGTEAYEQYF
-,TRBJ1-4,TRBV5-1,-,TGCGCCAGCAGCTTGTTTTCCGGAAATGAAAAACTGTTTTTT,CASSLFSGNEKLFF
TRBD1,TRBJ2-2,TRBV12-3/TRBV12-4,many,TGTGCCAGCAGCCGGGACAGGGCCCGGGCCGGGGAGCTGTTTTTT,CASSRDRARAGELFF